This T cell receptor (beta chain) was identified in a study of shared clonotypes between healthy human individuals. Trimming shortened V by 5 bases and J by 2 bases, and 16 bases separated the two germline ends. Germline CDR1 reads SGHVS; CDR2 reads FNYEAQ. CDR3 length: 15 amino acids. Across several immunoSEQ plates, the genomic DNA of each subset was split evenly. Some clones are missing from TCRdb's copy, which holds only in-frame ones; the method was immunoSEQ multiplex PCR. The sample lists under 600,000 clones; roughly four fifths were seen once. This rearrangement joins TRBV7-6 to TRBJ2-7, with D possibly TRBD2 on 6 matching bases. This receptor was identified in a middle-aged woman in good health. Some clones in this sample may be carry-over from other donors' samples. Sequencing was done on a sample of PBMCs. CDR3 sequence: CASSPGRGLTYEQYF. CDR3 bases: TGTGCCAGCAGCCCCGGACGGGGACTGACCTACGAGCAGTACTTC.